The 19 T cell receptor beta chains in this list originate from one sample, sequenced in a study of tissue T cells after allogeneic stem cell transplantation. Time point denoted: mouse harvest day 7 after allogeneic transplant. Each mouse received 10^7 T-cell-depleted marrow cells plus 10^6 splenic CD5+ T cells by tail vein. Assay: immunoSEQ multiplex PCR; the TCRdb copy retains only in-frame clones and omits some. The sample has approximately 5,000 clones, approximately 52% seen once; the top ten hold about 6%. The source material was gut tissue. The receptors here all came from a female BALB/c mouse given C57BL/6 T cells with graft-versus-host disease after an allogeneic hematopoietic cell transplant.

Comment on this clone: Any gene name here is a mouse gene name. The read falls 1 residue short of the CDR3 end, and the missing part is taken from the germline J gene. This chain joins TRBV13-2 and TRBJ2-4; a weak D match, TRBD1 (5 bases). The CDR3 covers 15 residues. Trimming stripped 0 bases from V and 0 bases from J, with 8 bases between. Per germline, CDR1 NNHNN and CDR2 SYGAGS (reference sequence). The CDR3 spells CASGDAGHSQNTLYF. CDR3 DNA, as far as it was read: TGTGCCAGCGGTGATGCAGGACATAGTCAAAACACCTTGTAC.

With respect to this clone: Genes here carry mouse names. The read ends 1 residue shy of where the CDR3 ends; the end is completed using the germline J gene. The chain carries TRBV26 and TRBJ2-5, with a weak D call TRBD1 (6 bases). Germline V gene lookup returns CDR1 KGHPV and CDR2 FQNQEV (reference sequence). CDR3 length: 12 amino acids. V was shortened by 6 bases and J by 6 bases, with 10 bases between the two germline ends. CDR3 sequence: CASRQGWDTQYF. The part of the CDR3 DNA that was read is TGTGCCAGCAGGCAGGGGTGGGACACCCAGTAC.

This clone was found a few times. Mouse gene names and germline throughout. Read data end 1 residue before the CDR3 end; the end is taken from the germline J gene. This chain joins TRBV1 and TRBJ2-5; tentative D call: TRBD2 (6 bases). This CDR3 is 15 amino acids long. Trimming stripped 1 base from V and 1 base from J, with 9 bases between. Germline CDR1 and CDR2: NSQYPW and LRSPGD (reference sequence). The CDR3 bases that were read are TGCACCTGCAGTGCAGTGGCTGGGGACCAAGACACCCAGTAC. Translated: CTCSAVAGDQDTQY. The entire CDR3 protein reads CTCSAVAGDQDTQYF.

A remark on this clone: Genes and germline are mouse. The read is 1 residue too short to cover the CDR3 end, so that end is filled in from the germline J gene. Within the sample, other DNA sequences also encode this same CDR3. The J gene is TRBJ1-1, the V gene TRBV19; 7 positions match TRBD1. CDR1 and CDR2 from the germline V gene are FNHDT and SITEND (reference sequence). The CDR3 length is 13 residues. Losses at the gene ends were 4 bases for V and 5 bases for J; bases not matched to a gene: 5. CDR3 sequence: CASSRDRGTEVFF. The sequenced part of the CDR3 DNA is TGTGCCAGCAGTCGGGACAGAGGAACAGAAGTCTTC. Full variable domain (missing parts from reference TRBV19 and TRBJ1-1): GGIITQTPKFLIGQEGQKLTLKCQQNFNHDTMYWYRQDSGKGLRLIYYSITENDLQKGDLSEGYDASREKKSSFSLTVTSAQKNEMAVFLCASSRDRGTEVFFGKGTRLTVV.

This clone has only a few counts. Gene names follow the mouse nomenclature. Read data end 1 residue before the CDR3 end; the end is taken from the germline J gene. The chain employs TRBV3 and TRBJ2-7; 11 positions agree with TRBD2. Trimming took 3 bases from V and 4 from J; bases not matched to a gene: 2. Germline CDR1 reads SNHLY; CDR2 reads FYNGKV (reference sequence). The length of the CDR3 is 14 residues. CDR3 residues: CASSFRDWGYEQYF. The sequenced CDR3 bases are TGTGCCAGCAGCTTCCGGGACTGGGGGTATGAACAGTAC.

Turning to this clone: Each gene name is a mouse one. The part of the CDR3 DNA that was read is TGTGCTAGCAGTAGTAGGGGCGGCACCGGGCAGCTCTAC. This translates into CASSSRGGTGQLY. The whole CDR3 reads CASSSRGGTGQLYF. The J gene is TRBJ2-2, the V gene TRBV17; TRBD1 or TRBD2 may be the D gene (5 bases each). The sequenced fragment ends 1 residue before the CDR3 boundary, so the rest is inferred from the germline J gene. CDR1 and CDR2 (germline): MNHDT, YYDKIL. The V end lost 3 bases, the J end lost 4 bases, and 9 bases lay between the germline ends. The CDR3 runs to 14 residues.

Details on this clone: Gene names are the mouse ones. Read coverage stops 1 residue before the CDR3 terminus; the germline J gene supplies the remainder. The chain uses TRBV26 and TRBJ2-7, with TRBD2 identical over 9 bases. CDR1 and CDR2 from the germline V gene are KGHPV and FQNQEV (reference sequence). J lost 3 bases, V lost 2 bases, and 2 bases had no gene match. The CDR3 sequence is 14 residues long. The CDR3 protein is CASSLGTGSYEQYF. The covered CDR3 bases are TGTGCCAGCAGTCTGGGGACTGGGAGCTATGAACAGTAC.

Concerning this clone: All gene names here are mouse names. CDR3 sequence reads: CSSSHSQGAGNSPLYF. The part of the CDR3 DNA that was read is TGCTCCAGCAGTCACTCACAGGGGGCAGGGAATTCGCCCCTCTAC. The chain uses TRBV23 and TRBJ1-6; the table's D call of TRBD1 was not tested on the DNA. The read terminates 1 residue before the CDR3 end, so the remaining end is supplied by the germline J gene. TRBJ1-6 is designated an ORF whose function remains uncertain. The germline V gene has CDR1 KGHTA and CDR2 FQNQQP. CDR3 length: 16 residues.

On this clone itself: Any gene name here is a mouse gene name. The missing CDR3 end, 1 residue past where the read stops, is filled in from the germline J gene. The gene calls are TRBV1 and TRBJ1-1; no clear D. V gave up 0 bases and J gave up 0 bases, with 8 bases separating them. There are 15 residues in the CDR3. Germline CDR1 and CDR2: NSQYPW and LRSPGD (reference sequence). The DNA read from the CDR3 is TGCACCTGCAGTGCAGATCACAGTGCAAACACAGAAGTCTTC. This gives the protein CTCSADHSANTEVF. The entire CDR3 sequence reads CTCSADHSANTEVFF. Full variable domain (outside the CDR3, taken from reference TRBV1 and TRBJ1-1): VTLLEQNPRWRLVPRGQAVNLRCILKNSQYPWMSWYQQDLQKQLQWLFTLRSPGDKEVKSLPGADYLATRVTDTELRLQVANMSQGRTLYCTCSADHSANTEVFFGKGTRLTVV.

This clone was detected a few times. Gene and germline names: mouse. With the read ending 1 residue before the CDR3 end, the germline J gene is used to fill in that end. The J gene is TRBJ2-3, the V gene TRBV12-2; 12 nucleotides agree with TRBD2. CDR3 size: 15 residues. Germline CDR1 SGHLS, CDR2 HYDKME. V lost 2 bases to trimming and J lost 4 bases; unmatched junction nucleotides: 3. CDR3 in amino acids: CASSPGLGGTETLYF. Incomplete CDR3 DNA: TGTGCCAGCTCTCCGGGACTGGGGGGAACAGAAACGCTGTAT.

In its sample, this clone ranks as large. The gene names here belong to mouse. The CDR3 is cut off 1 residue early in the read; its end comes from the germline J gene. The chain links TRBV29 to TRBJ1-4, with a tentative D call TRBD1 (5 bases). Trimming took 6 bases from V and 7 from J, leaving 9 bases between them. CDR1 is MSHET and CDR2 is SYDVDS in the germline V gene. This CDR3 region has 12 residues. The CDR3 is CASRGQGERLFF. The CDR3 bases that were read are TGTGCTAGCAGGGGGCAGGGCGAAAGATTATTT.

This clone was seen a handful of times. The genes and germline here are from mouse. With the read ending 1 residue before the CDR3 end, the germline J gene is used to fill in that end. The genes are TRBV3 and TRBJ2-1; D gene ambiguous. V lost 1 base, J lost 1 base, and 2 bases lay in between. The germline CDR1 and CDR2 sequences are SNHLY and FYNGKV (reference sequence). The CDR3 is made up of 13 amino acids. The CDR3 bases that were read are TGTGCCAGCAGCTTAGGGAACTATGCTGAGCAGTTC. Translating it yields CASSLGNYAEQF. Given in full, the CDR3 is CASSLGNYAEQFF.

Worth noting for this clone: Genes and germline come from the mouse. The CDR3 end lies 1 residue beyond the end of the read and is filled in from the germline J gene. V is TRBV19 and J is TRBJ2-4; 9 nucleotides line up with TRBD1. In germline, CDR1 is FNHDT, CDR2 SITEND (reference sequence). There are 16 residues in the CDR3. Trimming took 1 base from V and 0 from J; bases not matched to a gene: 3. The CDR3 reads CASSISGQGSQNTLYF. The CDR3 DNA, read in part, is TGTGCCAGCAGTATATCGGGACAGGGAAGTCAAAACACCTTGTAC.

Details on this clone: The gene symbols are mouse symbols. The CDR3 is cut off 1 residue early in the read; its end comes from the germline J gene. The chain joins TRBV13-1 to TRBJ1-1; tentatively, D is TRBD1 (5 bases). Germline V lookup: CDR1 NSHNY, CDR2 SYGAGN. The CDR3 is made up of 13 amino acids. V was trimmed by 7 bases and J by 0 bases, leaving 10 bases between them. The CDR3 here is CASGRTPNTEVFF. The CDR3 DNA, read in part, is TGTGCCAGCGGAAGGACACCAAACACAGAAGTCTTC.

In regard to this clone: Mouse names are used for the genes. Read data end 1 residue before the CDR3 end; the end is taken from the germline J gene. The chain has TRBV26 and TRBJ1-6, with D unresolved. TRBJ1-6 is placed among ORFs of uncertain function. Trimming removed 2 bases at V and 3 bases at J, with 5 bases between. Germline V CDR1 and CDR2: KGHPV, FQNQEV (reference sequence). The CDR3 runs to 14 residues. The part of the CDR3 DNA that was read is TGTGCCAGCAGTCTGGCCAACTATAATTCGCCCCTCTAC. The encoded protein is CASSLANYNSPLY. The full-length CDR3 reads as CASSLANYNSPLYF.

A remark on this clone: Genes and germline are mouse. The CDR3 extends 1 residue past the end of the read, so its final part is completed from the germline J gene. The chain combines TRBV26 with TRBJ1-1, with D unclear. V gave up 2 bases and J gave up 0 bases, with 1 base separating them. Germline V gene sequence: CDR1 KGHPV, CDR2 FQNQEV (reference sequence). This CDR3 is built from 12 residues. CDR3: CASSLQNTEVFF. The DNA read from the CDR3 is TGTGCCAGCAGTCTGCAGAACACAGAAGTCTTC.

Turning to this clone: The germline and genes are mouse ones. The read falls 1 residue short of the CDR3 end, and the missing part is taken from the germline J gene. J is TRBJ1-1 and V is TRBV26, with 7 bases identical to TRBD1. The CDR3 loop spans 14 amino acids. Germline lookup yields CDR1 KGHPV and CDR2 FQNQEV (reference sequence). V gave up 2 bases and J gave up 4 bases; unmatched junction bases: 4. This CDR3 is CASSLRQGGTEVFF. CDR3 DNA (partial): TGTGCCAGCAGTCTGAGGCAGGGGGGCACAGAAGTCTTC.

On this clone itself: These gene names are mouse names. Read sequence stops 1 residue before the CDR3 end, and the germline J gene provides the missing end. The gene calls are TRBV12-1 and TRBJ2-7; 13 nucleotides match TRBD2. The CDR3 is 14 residues long. Germline V gene data show CDR1 as SGHSN and CDR2 as HYEKVE. After removal of 3 bases from V and 6 bases from J, the junction contained 4 bases not matched to a gene. The CDR3 reads CASSSDWGGVEQYF. The sequenced CDR3 bases are TGTGCCAGCTCTTCGGACTGGGGGGGCGTTGAACAGTAC.

This clone is a singleton in its sample. The gene names here belong to mouse. The read is 1 residue too short to cover the CDR3 end, so that end is filled in from the germline J gene. The V call is TRBV26, the J call TRBJ2-3, with no clear D. Trimming pared 3 bases from V and 2 bases from J, leaving 6 bases between. This CDR3 region has 13 residues. Germline CDR1 KGHPV, CDR2 FQNQEV (reference sequence). The CDR3 DNA, read in part, is TGTGCCAGCAGTCTACAAAATGCAGAAACGCTGTAT. Its translation is CASSLQNAETLY. The whole CDR3 sequence reads CASSLQNAETLYF.